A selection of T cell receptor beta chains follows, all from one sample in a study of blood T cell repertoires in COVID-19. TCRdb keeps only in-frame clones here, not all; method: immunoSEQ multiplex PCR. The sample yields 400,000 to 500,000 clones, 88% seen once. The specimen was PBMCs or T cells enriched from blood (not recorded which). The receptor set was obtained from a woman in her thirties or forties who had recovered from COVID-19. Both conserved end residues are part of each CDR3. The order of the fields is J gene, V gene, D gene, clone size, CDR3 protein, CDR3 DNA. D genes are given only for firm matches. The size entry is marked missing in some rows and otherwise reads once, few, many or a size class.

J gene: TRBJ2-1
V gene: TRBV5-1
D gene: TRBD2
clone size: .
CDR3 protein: CASSPGGLADYNEQFF
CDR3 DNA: TGCGCCAGCAGCCCCGGGGGACTAGCGGATTACAATGAGCAGTTCTTC

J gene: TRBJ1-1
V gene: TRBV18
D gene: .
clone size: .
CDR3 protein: CASSPAPQGLNTEAFF
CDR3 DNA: TGTGCCAGCTCACCAGCCCCTCAGGGGCTCAACACTGAAGCTTTCTTT

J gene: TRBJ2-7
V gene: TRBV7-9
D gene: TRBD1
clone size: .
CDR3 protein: CASSSGTGGYEQYF
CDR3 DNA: TGTGCCAGCAGTTCCGGGACAGGGGGCTACGAGCAGTACTTC

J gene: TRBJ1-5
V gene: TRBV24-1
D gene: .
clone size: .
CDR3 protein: CATSVGGASQPQHF
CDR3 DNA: TGTGCCACCAGTGTGGGAGGGGCTAGTCAGCCCCAGCATTTT

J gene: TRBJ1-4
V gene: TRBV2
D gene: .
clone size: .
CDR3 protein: CASVRGMGEKLFF
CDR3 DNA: TGTGCCAGCGTCCGGGGAATGGGTGAAAAACTGTTTTTT

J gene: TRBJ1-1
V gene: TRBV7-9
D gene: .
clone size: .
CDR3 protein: CASSSLQRTAEAFF
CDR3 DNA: TGTGCCAGCAGCTCCCTCCAAAGGACAGCTGAAGCTTTCTTT

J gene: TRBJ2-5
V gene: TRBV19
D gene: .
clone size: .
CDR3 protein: CASNRGGQETQYF
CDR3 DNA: TGTGCCAGTAATCGAGGGGGCCAAGAGACCCAGTACTTC

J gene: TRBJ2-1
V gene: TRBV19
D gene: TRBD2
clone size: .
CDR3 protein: CASSGRGEQFF
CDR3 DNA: TGTGCCAGTAGCGGGAGGGGCGAGCAGTTCTTC

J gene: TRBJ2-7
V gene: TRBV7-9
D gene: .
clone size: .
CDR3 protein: CASSYDSVRAYEQYF
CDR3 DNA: TGTGCCAGCAGCTACGACAGTGTTCGAGCCTACGAGCAGTACTTC

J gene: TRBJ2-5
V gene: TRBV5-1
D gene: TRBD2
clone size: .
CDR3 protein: CASSLGGAGGQETQYF
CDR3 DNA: TGCGCCAGCAGCCTGGGTGGGGCGGGAGGACAAGAGACCCAGTACTTC

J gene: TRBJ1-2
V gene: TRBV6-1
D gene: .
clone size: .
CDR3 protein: CASSESRAFYGYTF
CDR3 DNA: TGTGCCAGCAGTGAATCCAGGGCCTTCTATGGCTACACCTTC

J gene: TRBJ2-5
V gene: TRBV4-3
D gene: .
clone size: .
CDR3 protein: CASAPGIGTGRETQYF
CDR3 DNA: TGCGCCAGCGCCCCGGGCATCGGTACAGGCAGAGAGACCCAGTACTTC

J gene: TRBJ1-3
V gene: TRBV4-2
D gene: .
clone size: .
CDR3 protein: CASSRADNSGNTIYF
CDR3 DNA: TGTGCCAGCAGCCGCGCCGACAACTCTGGAAACACCATATATTTT

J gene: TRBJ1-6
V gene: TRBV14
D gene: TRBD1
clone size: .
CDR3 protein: CASSSNYPGQFNSPLHF
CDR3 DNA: TGTGCCAGCAGCTCGAATTATCCGGGACAGTTTAATTCACCCCTCCACTTT

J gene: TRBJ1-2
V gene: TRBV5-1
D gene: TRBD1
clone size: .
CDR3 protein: CASSPQGVRGYTF
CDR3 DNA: TGCGCCAGCAGCCCACAGGGGGTGAGAGGCTACACCTTC

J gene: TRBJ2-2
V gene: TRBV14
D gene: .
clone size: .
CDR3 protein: CASSVLPNTGELFF
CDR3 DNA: TGTGCCAGCAGCGTCCTCCCGAACACCGGGGAGCTGTTTTTT

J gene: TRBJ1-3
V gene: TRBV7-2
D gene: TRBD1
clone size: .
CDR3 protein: CASSTRTGGSGNTIYF
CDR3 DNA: TGTGCCAGCAGCACCCGGACAGGGGGCTCTGGAAACACCATATATTTT

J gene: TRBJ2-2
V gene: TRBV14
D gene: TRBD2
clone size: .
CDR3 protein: CASSGGGGELFF
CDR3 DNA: TGTGCCAGCAGCGGCGGGGGCGGGGAGCTGTTTTTT

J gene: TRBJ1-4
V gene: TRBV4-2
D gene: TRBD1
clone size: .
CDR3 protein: CASSQDGQGFEKLFF
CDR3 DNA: TGTGCCAGCAGCCAAGATGGACAGGGTTTTGAAAAACTGTTTTTT

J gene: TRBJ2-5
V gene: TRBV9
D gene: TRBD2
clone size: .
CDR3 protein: CASSVDLAGEYETQYF
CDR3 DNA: TGTGCCAGCAGCGTAGATCTAGCGGGAGAGTACGAGACCCAGTACTTC

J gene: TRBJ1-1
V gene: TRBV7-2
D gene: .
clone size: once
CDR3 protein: CASSYRQVNTEAFF
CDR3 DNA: TGTGCCAGCAGCTACCGACAAGTGAACACTGAAGCTTTCTTT

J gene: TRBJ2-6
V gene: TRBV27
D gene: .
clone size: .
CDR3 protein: CASAEIRGSGANVLTF
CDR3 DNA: TGTGCCAGTGCGGAGATTAGGGGCTCTGGGGCCAACGTCCTGACTTTC

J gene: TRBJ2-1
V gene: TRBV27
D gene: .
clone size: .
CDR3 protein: CASSLQVLGNEQFF
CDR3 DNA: TGTGCCAGCAGTTTACAGGTGTTAGGAAATGAGCAGTTCTTC

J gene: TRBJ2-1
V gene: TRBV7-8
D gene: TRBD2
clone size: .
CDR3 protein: CASSPRGLAGASSYNEQFF
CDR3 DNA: TGTGCCAGCAGCCCCCGGGGACTAGCGGGGGCGAGCTCCTACAATGAGCAGTTCTTC

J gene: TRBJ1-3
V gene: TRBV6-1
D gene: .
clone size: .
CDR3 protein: CASSEANSGNTIYF
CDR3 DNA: TGTGCCAGCAGTGAAGCCAACTCTGGAAACACCATATATTTT

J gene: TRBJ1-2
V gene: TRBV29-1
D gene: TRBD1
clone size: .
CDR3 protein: CSVEGLGRGRWNYGYTF
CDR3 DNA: TGCAGCGTTGAAGGGCTCGGCAGGGGGCGCTGGAACTATGGCTACACCTTC

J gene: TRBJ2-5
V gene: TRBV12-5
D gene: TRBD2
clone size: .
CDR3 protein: CASGLVIIGAGALQETQYF
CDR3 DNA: TGTGCTAGTGGTTTGGTAATTATTGGGGCGGGAGCCCTCCAAGAGACCCAGTACTTC

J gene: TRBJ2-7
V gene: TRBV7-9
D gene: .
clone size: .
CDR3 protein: CASSLDTGKRRYEQYF
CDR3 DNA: TGTGCCAGCAGCTTGGACACAGGGAAGAGGCGCTACGAGCAGTACTTC